Listed here is a single TCR beta chain. Its antigen is not identified. Germline CDR1 is SGDLS and CDR2 is YYNGEE. V shed 5 bases and J shed 6 bases, with 23 bases lying between them. This CDR3 is built from 16 residues. The sample originates from a study of OX40 agonist ivuxolimab in advanced cancers. Overall study context: Recorded diagnoses for dose-escalation patients were hepatocellular carcinoma, melanoma, renal cell or head and neck cancer. Findings and limits, study-wide: Low normalized T-cell clonal expansion was also seen in some nonresponders.

TCRdb keeps only in-frame clones here, not all; method: immunoSEQ multiplex PCR. Among around 69,000 clones, around 80% were seen once, and the ten largest hold 1.5% to 2%. The source was CD4+ or CD8+ T cells sorted from blood, collected in a trial of the OX40 agonist ivuxolimab. The clonotype comes from an adult with an advanced solid tumor such as melanoma, head and neck, liver or kidney cancer. This chain links TRBV9 with TRBJ1-1; possible D gene TRBD1, 6 bases. The CDR3 is CASSETEGHLGSEAFF. The CDR3 bases are TGTGCCAGCAGTGAGACAGAGGGACACCTGGGGTCTGAAGCTTTCTTT.